Listed below are T cell receptor beta chains from one sample, sequenced in a study of beta chain features in type 1 diabetes. Clones were sequenced by immunoSEQ multiplex PCR, and TCRdb holds only the in-frame ones, with some missing. The sample contains 200,000 to 250,000 clones, approximately 70% of which appear only once. Sequenced: naive CD4+ T cells from blood. The origin of the receptors is a man younger than 45 in good health. Each CDR3 is given with its conserved first and last residue. A D gene is named only where the DNA matches it firmly. Clone size appears in some rows only: once, few, many, or a class for an expanded clone.

j_call v_call clone_size d_call cdr3_nt cdr3_aa
TRBJ1-2 TRBV30 - - TGTGCCTGTCACGCTAACTATGGCTACACCTTC CACHANYGYTF
TRBJ2-7 TRBV7-9 - - TGTGCCAGCAGTCAAGAGACGGGATTCTACGAGCAGTACTTC CASSQETGFYEQYF
TRBJ2-3 TRBV29-1 - - TGCAGCGTTGCTGCTAGCGTCCCAACAGATACGCAGTATTTT CSVAASVPTDTQYF
TRBJ2-1 TRBV6-5 - - TGTGCCAGCAGTTACGGGAATGAGCAGTTCTTC CASSYGNEQFF
TRBJ2-5 TRBV7-9 - - TGTGCCAGCAGCGGGCTCCGGGACGGAGAGACCCAGTACTTC CASSGLRDGETQYF
TRBJ2-1 TRBV4-3 - - TGCGCCAGCAGCCAAGAACCGGGGACATACAATGAGCAGTTCTTC CASSQEPGTYNEQFF
TRBJ2-7 TRBV9 - TRBD1 TGTGCCAGCAGCTCACAGACAGGGGGCGGCGAGCAGTACTTC CASSSQTGGGEQYF
TRBJ2-1 TRBV19 - - TGTGCCAGTAGTGAAGCCGACAGTATTGAGCAGTTCTTC CASSEADSIEQFF
TRBJ1-1 TRBV18 - - TGTGCCAGCTCACCACCAGTGCTGAACACTGAAGCTTTCTTT CASSPPVLNTEAFF
TRBJ2-5 TRBV5-1 - TRBD2 TGCGCCAGCAGCTTGAGTCTAGCGGGAGGAGGAGAGACCCAGTACTTC CASSLSLAGGGETQYF
TRBJ2-1 TRBV30 - - TGTGCCTGGAGTCCCCCTCTGGGGACCCTAATATACAATGAGCAGTTCTTC CAWSPPLGTLIYNEQFF
TRBJ1-1 TRBV29-1 - - TGCAGCGTTGTAGGCAGAAACACTGAAGCTTTCTTT CSVVGRNTEAFF
TRBJ2-2 TRBV29-1 few TRBD1 TGCAGCGCGGGACAGGGGATCGGGGAGCTGTTTTTT CSAGQGIGELFF
TRBJ2-3 TRBV29-1 - TRBD1 TGCAGCGCAAGACAGGGGTTGGCAGATACGCAGTATTTT CSARQGLADTQYF
TRBJ2-1 TRBV15 - - TGTGCCACCAGCAGGGCCTACGTCAATGAGCAGTTCTTC CATSRAYVNEQFF
TRBJ2-1 TRBV5-1 - TRBD1 TGCGCCAGCAGCCCCAGACTGACCCAGGGGGCTCGCAATGAGCAGTTCTTC CASSPRLTQGARNEQFF
TRBJ2-1 TRBV25-1 - TRBD2 TGTGCCAGCAGTGAACTAGCGGGGGGCTACAATGAGCAGTTCTTC CASSELAGGYNEQFF
TRBJ1-2 TRBV4-2 once - TGTGCCAGCAGCCAAGCTAACTATGGCTACACCTTC CASSQANYGYTF
TRBJ2-3 TRBV9 - - TGTGCCAGCAGCGTAGTGCTTAGCACAGATACGCAGTATTTT CASSVVLSTDTQYF
TRBJ1-3 TRBV30 once - TGTGCCTGGAGCCCGGGGGGTTACACCATATATTTT CAWSPGGYTIYF
TRBJ1-6 TRBV30 - - TGTGCCTGGAGCCCAGGACACGGAAATTCACCCCTCCACTTT CAWSPGHGNSPLHF
TRBJ1-1 TRBV30 - - TGTGCCTGGAGTATGGGGGAGGCTTTCTTT CAWSMGEAFF
TRBJ2-1 TRBV28 few TRBD1 TGTGCCAGCGGCGAACAACAGGGGGCACGGGAGCAGTTCTTC CASGEQQGAREQFF
TRBJ2-3 TRBV4-3 - - TGCGCCAGCAGCCGAGCCCCTACGGATACGCAGTATTTT CASSRAPTDTQYF
TRBJ2-2 TRBV30 - TRBD2 TGTGCCTGGACGGCGCGGGGGTTGGGGATTCCTACGAACACCGGGGAGCTGTTTTTT CAWTARGLGIPTNTGELFF
TRBJ2-7 TRBV10-3 - - TGTGCCATCAGTGCCCGGGGGCAGAGCTCCTACGAGCAGTACTTC CAISARGQSSYEQYF
TRBJ1-2 TRBV16 once TRBD1 TGTGCCAGCAGCTTCGACAGGGCCTCCGTAGGCTACACCTTC CASSFDRASVGYTF
TRBJ2-5 TRBV10-3 few - TGTGCCATCAGCGAAGAAGAGACCCAGTACTTC CAISEEETQYF
TRBJ2-5 TRBV20-1 - - TGCAGTGCCCAGCAAGGAGAGACCCAGTACTTC CSAQQGETQYF
TRBJ2-7 TRBV21-1 - - TGTGCCAGCAGCTCCGGGACAAGGAGCTCCTACGAGCAGTACTTC CASSSGTRSSYEQYF
TRBJ2-1 TRBV5-1 once TRBD1 TGCGCCAGCAGTGATCTGTTGACAGGGGGTATTGGTGAGCAGTTCTTC CASSDLLTGGIGEQFF
TRBJ1-2 TRBV25-1 - - TGTGCCAGCAGTGAGGGGGGGCCCTATGGCTACACCTTC CASSEGGPYGYTF
TRBJ2-7 TRBV7-2 - - TGTGCCAGCAGCCAACAGGGCTACGAGCAGTACTTC CASSQQGYEQYF
TRBJ1-2 TRBV27 - - TGTGCCAGCAGGGCGAGCCGGGATGGCTACACCTTC CASRASRDGYTF
TRBJ1-1 TRBV30 few - TGTGCCTGGAGCAGTGTGTCAAACACTGAAGCTTTCTTT CAWSSVSNTEAFF
TRBJ2-1 TRBV4-3 - - TGCGCCAGCAGCCAAAGAGACTTCCCCCACAATGAGCAGTTCTTC CASSQRDFPHNEQFF
TRBJ1-3 TRBV30 - - TGTGCCTGGATAAGAAACTCTGGAAACACCATATATTTT CAWIRNSGNTIYF
TRBJ1-4 TRBV2 - - TGTGCCAGCATCAGTCCCAGGCTTAATGAAAAACTGTTTTTT CASISPRLNEKLFF
TRBJ2-3 TRBV2 - - TGTGCCAGCAGTGGAGGCGGGACAAGCACAGATACGCAGTATTTT CASSGGGTSTDTQYF
TRBJ2-7 TRBV20-1 - - TGCAGTGCTCGCTGGGACGAGCAGTACTTC CSARWDEQYF
TRBJ2-3 TRBV29-1 - - TGCAGCGTGAATTCCGGGACTCGGGCGGATACGCAGTATTTT CSVNSGTRADTQYF